This TCR beta chain originates from a study of identical twins. Germline V gives CDR1 KGHDR, CDR2 SFDVKD. Unmatched junction bases numbered 3, after V lost 9 bases and J lost 1 base. The CDR3 length is 13 residues. In TCRdb, the 5' RACE reads were re-called with MiXCR into one record per CDR3 protein. The table has under 900,000 distinct CDR3 sequences, 15% to 20% seen once. These same data were also listed under a study on T cells expressing NK-cell markers. From that second work: The CD3+CD56-NKG2C+ fraction was also led by these clonotypes in several donors.

Material: PBMCs. The receptor was derived from a woman aged 18-29 years in good health. This chain links TRBV24-1 with TRBJ2-3; 7 nucleotides align to TRBD1. DNA for the CDR3: TGTGCCACCCCCGACAGGGGCACAGATACGCAGTATTTT. It yields the protein CATPDRGTDTQYF.